This T cell receptor beta chain comes out of a study of cytomegalovirus exposure and HLA in healthy donors. General study points: In a later analysis, most CMV-associated TCR beta chains appeared HLA-restricted.

A multiplex PCR was run with 60 Vbeta primers and 13 Jbeta primers. Libraries were prepared by immunoSEQ multiplex PCR; TCRdb keeps only in-frame clonotypes and omits some of them. The sample yields around 90,000 clones, nearly 80% seen once. Germline loops: CDR1 MNHEY, CDR2 SVGAGI. Trimming removed 6 bases at V and 7 bases at J, with 13 bases between. The CDR3 length is 13 residues. Notes on this clone: The target antigen is unknown.

The TCR comes from a woman between 35 and 50 years old in good health and CMV-seronegative. Sequencing was carried out using PBMCs. J is TRBJ2-1 and V is TRBV6-5; perhaps TRBD2 as D (5 bases). Here the CDR3 reads CASSPTSFNEQFF. The CDR3 region has the DNA TGTGCCAGCAGCCCCACTAGTTTTAATGAGCAGTTCTTC.